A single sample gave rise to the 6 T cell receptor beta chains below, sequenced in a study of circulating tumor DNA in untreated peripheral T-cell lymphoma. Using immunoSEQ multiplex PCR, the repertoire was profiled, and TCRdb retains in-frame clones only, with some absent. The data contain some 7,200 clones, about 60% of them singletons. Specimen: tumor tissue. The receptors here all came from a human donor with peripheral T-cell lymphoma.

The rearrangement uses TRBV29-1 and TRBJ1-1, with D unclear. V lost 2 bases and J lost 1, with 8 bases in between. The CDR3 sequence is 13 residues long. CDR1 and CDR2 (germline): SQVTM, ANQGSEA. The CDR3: CSVEPITNTEAFF. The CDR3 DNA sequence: TGCAGCGTTGAACCGATCACGAACACTGAAGCTTTCTTT.

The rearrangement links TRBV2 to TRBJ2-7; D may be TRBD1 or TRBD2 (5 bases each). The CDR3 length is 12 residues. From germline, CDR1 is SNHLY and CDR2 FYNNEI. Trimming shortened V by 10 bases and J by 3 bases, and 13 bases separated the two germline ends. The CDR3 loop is CATRDGGYEQYF. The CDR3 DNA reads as TGTGCCACTAGGGACGGCGGCTACGAGCAGTACTTC.

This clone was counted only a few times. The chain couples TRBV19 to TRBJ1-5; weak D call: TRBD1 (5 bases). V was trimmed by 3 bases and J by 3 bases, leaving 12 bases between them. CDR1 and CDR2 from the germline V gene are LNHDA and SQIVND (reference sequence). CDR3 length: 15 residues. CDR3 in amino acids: CASSIFDGANQPQHF. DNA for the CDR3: TGTGCCAGTAGTATCTTTGACGGGGCCAATCAGCCCCAGCATTTT. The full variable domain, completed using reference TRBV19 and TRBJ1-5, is DGGITQSPKYLFRKEGQNVTLSCEQNLNHDAMYWYRQDPGQGLRLIYYSQIVNDFQKGDIAEGYSVSREKKESFPLTVTSAQKNPTAFYLCASSIFDGANQPQHFGDGTRLSIL.

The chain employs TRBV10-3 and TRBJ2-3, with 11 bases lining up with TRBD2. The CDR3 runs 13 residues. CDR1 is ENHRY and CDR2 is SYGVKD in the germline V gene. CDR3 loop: CAILAGASDTQYF. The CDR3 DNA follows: TGTGCGATACTAGCGGGAGCCTCAGATACGCAGTATTTT.

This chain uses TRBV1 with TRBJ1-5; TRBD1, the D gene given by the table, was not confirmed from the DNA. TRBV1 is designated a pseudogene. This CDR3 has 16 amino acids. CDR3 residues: CASSLGQGRSNQPQHF. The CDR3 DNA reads TGCGCCAGCAGCTTAGGACAGGGTCGTAGCAATCAGCCCCAGCATTTT.

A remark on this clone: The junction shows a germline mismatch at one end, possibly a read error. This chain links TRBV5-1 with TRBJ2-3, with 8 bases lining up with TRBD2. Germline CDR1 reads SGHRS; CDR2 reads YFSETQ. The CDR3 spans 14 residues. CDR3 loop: CASSLNAGGIHPHF. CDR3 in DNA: TGCGCCAGCAGCTTGAACGCGGGGGGCATCCACCCACATTTT.